These 28 T cell receptor beta chains originate from one sample sequenced in a study of response to subunit inactivated influenza vaccine. TCRdb reanalysed the RT-PCR reads using MiXCR and keeps one entry per CDR3 protein. The sample yields fewer than 250,000 distinct CDR3 sequences, around 15% seen once. The input for sequencing was CD8+ T cells sorted from PBMCs, taken 5 to 6 days after vaccination. These receptors were obtained from a man over 45 who received an inactivated influenza vaccine.

The J gene is TRBJ2-1, the V gene TRBV6-1; TRBD1 matches 9 bases. With 5 bases clipped from V and 4 bases from J, the junction kept 12 bases outside the gene matches. In germline, CDR1 is MNHNS, CDR2 SASEGT. The CDR3 covers 17 residues. The CDR3 DNA sequence: TGTGCCAGCAGTCGCCCCCAATCGGGACAGGGATACAATGAGCAGTTCTTC. It translates to CASSRPQSGQGYNEQFF.

The chain combines TRBV20-1 with TRBJ2-3; 10 bases are shared with TRBD2. The CDR3 contains 14 residues. Unmatched junction bases numbered 4, after V lost 3 bases and J lost 4 bases. In germline, CDR1 is DFQATT, CDR2 SNEGSKA (reference sequence). The CDR3 region is CSASDLAGADTQYF. CDR3 in DNA: TGCAGTGCTAGTGATCTAGCGGGGGCAGATACGCAGTATTTT.

V and J are TRBV12-3 or TRBV12-4 and TRBJ2-7; D is ambiguous. The CDR3 totals 14 residues. V lost 3 bases, J lost 0 bases, and 9 bases lay in between. The CDR3 region is CASSFQVSSYEQYF. The DNA of the CDR3 is TGTGCCAGCAGTTTTCAGGTTAGCTCCTACGAGCAGTACTTC.

This clonotype was picked up many times. The chain combines TRBV7-6 with TRBJ2-1; TRBD1 is a possible D gene (5 bases). The CDR3 consists of 14 residues. Trimming took off 3 bases at V and 6 bases at J, with 12 bases between the two ends. The V gene's germline CDR1 is SGHVS and CDR2 FNYEAQ. CDR3 amino acids: CASSLETQGNEQFF. DNA of the CDR3: TGTGCCAGCAGCTTGGAGACGCAGGGCAATGAGCAGTTCTTC.

This clonotype showed up just a few times. The chain uses TRBV7-8 and TRBJ1-6; no reliable D call. CDR1 is SGHVS and CDR2 is FQNEAQ in the germline V gene. V was trimmed by 6 bases and J by 0 bases, leaving 12 bases between them. This CDR3 is built from 16 residues. The CDR3 DNA reads as TGTGCCAGCAGAACTTATCGCAGCTCCTATAATTCACCCCTCCACTTT. Translation gives CASRTYRSSYNSPLHF.

The chain employs TRBV19 and TRBJ2-1, with a weak D call TRBD2 (5 bases). Germline values: CDR1 LNHDA, CDR2 SQIVND (reference sequence). Trimming left V 9 bases short and J 3 bases short, with 15 bases between. This CDR3 has 14 amino acids. The CDR3 loop is CASHEGINYNEQFF. Here the CDR3 DNA reads TGTGCCAGCCACGAGGGTATCAACTACAATGAGCAGTTCTTC.

J is TRBJ2-7 and V is TRBV4-2; D ambiguous. Germline CDR1 LGHNA, CDR2 YNFKEQ. V was shortened by 0 bases and J by 2 bases, with 11 bases between the two germline ends. The CDR3 totals 15 residues. CDR3 in DNA: TGTGCCAGCAGCCAAGAAGCCCAGATAACCTACGAGCAGTACTTC. This encodes CASSQEAQITYEQYF.

This chain joins TRBV7-3 and TRBJ2-3, with 10 bases aligning to TRBD2. Germline lookup yields CDR1 SGHTA and CDR2 FQGTGA. The ends lost 5 bases at V and 1 base at J; junction bases unmatched: 6. The CDR3 consists of 16 residues. CDR3 bases: TGTGCCAGCAGCCCGCTAGCGGGAGAAGGCACAGATACGCAGTATTTT. This encodes CASSPLAGEGTDTQYF.

This clonotype was seen repeatedly, ten times or more. The chain couples TRBV7-9 to TRBJ2-2, with D unclear. Germline assignment: CDR1 SEHNR and CDR2 FQNEAQ (reference sequence). CDR3 length: 14 residues. V was trimmed by 5 bases and J by 3 bases, leaving 10 bases between them. The CDR3: CASSPDGYTGELFF. In DNA, the CDR3 is TGTGCCAGCAGCCCCGACGGCTACACCGGGGAGCTGTTTTTT.

The V gene is TRBV2, the J gene TRBJ1-4, with TRBD1 matching over 7 bases. After removal of 7 bases from V and 7 bases from J, the junction contained 6 bases not matched to a gene. Germline loops: CDR1 SNHLY, CDR2 FYNNEI. CDR3 length: 13 amino acids. CDR3 amino acids: CASNVPGGEKLFF. The DNA for the CDR3 is TGTGCCAGCAACGTCCCAGGGGGTGAAAAACTGTTTTTT.

This clonotype was recorded a few times. The CDR3 coding sequence is TGTGCCAGCAGCTTCTCCGGACGGGGGGACGAGCAGTACTTC. Translation: CASSFSGRGDEQYF. The chain carries TRBV7-3 and TRBJ2-7; 7 positions agree with TRBD2. CDR1 SGHTA and CDR2 FQGTGA come from the germline V gene. The CDR3 runs 14 residues. V lost 3 bases and J lost 5; bases outside the gene matches: 7.

The chain carries TRBV10-3 and TRBJ1-1; D ambiguous. The V end was cut by 0 bases, the J end by 1 base, with 6 bases between. The CDR3 extends over 14 amino acids. Germline CDR1 and CDR2: ENHRY and SYGVKD. DNA for the CDR3: TGTGCCATCAGTGAGTCCCCTTCGAACACTGAAGCTTTCTTT. Encoded protein: CAISESPSNTEAFF.

Note on this clonotype: Mismatch with germline at one junction end may stem from a read error. The CDR3 loop is CASSPTPFSYNAQFF. The CDR3 DNA follows: TGCGCCAGCAGCCCAACCCCGTTTAGCTACAATGCGCAGTTCTTC. The chain is built from TRBV4-1 and TRBJ2-1; D uncertain. CDR3 length: 15 residues. Germline-derived CDR1 and CDR2 are MGHRA and YSYEKL.

The rearrangement links TRBV28 to TRBJ2-7, with D tentatively TRBD2 (6 bases). Deletions cut 9 bases from V and 2 bases from J, with 11 bases between. Germline V lookup: CDR1 MDHEN, CDR2 SYDVKM. The CDR3 has 12 residues. CDR3 sequence reads: CASVGGTYEQYF. The DNA of the CDR3 is TGTGCCAGTGTGGGGGGAACCTACGAGCAGTACTTC. Looking up the rest from reference TRBV28 and TRBJ2-7 gives the full variable domain: DVKVTQSSRYLVKRTGEKVFLECVQDMDHENMFWYRQDPGLGLRLIYFSYDVKMKEKGDIPEGYSVSREKKERFSLILESASTNQTSMYLCASVGGTYEQYFGPGTRLTVT.

This clonotype has only a few counts. The V and J genes are TRBV7-9 and TRBJ2-7; TRBD2 matches at 7 bases. The CDR3 is 15 amino acids. Germline V lookup: CDR1 SEHNR, CDR2 FQNEAQ (reference sequence). J was trimmed by 3 bases and V by 5 bases; bases with no gene match: 10. CDR3 region: CASSPRDYLHYEQYF. DNA for the CDR3: TGTGCCAGCAGCCCCCGGGACTATCTTCACTACGAGCAGTACTTC.

The rearrangement joins TRBV6-5 to TRBJ2-6; weak D call: TRBD1 (5 bases). CDR3 size: 16 residues. Germline lookup yields CDR1 MNHEY and CDR2 SVGAGI. Trimming removed 0 bases from V and 0 bases from J, with 6 bases in between. CDR3 region: CASSYSGLSGANVLTF. CDR3 DNA sequence: TGTGCCAGCAGTTACTCGGGGCTCTCTGGGGCCAACGTCCTGACTTTC.

This clonotype has ten or more counts. CDR3 residues: CASSQAGGHEQYF. CDR3 nucleotides: TGTGCCAGCAGCCAGGCAGGGGGCCACGAGCAGTACTTC. The chain combines TRBV4-2 with TRBJ2-7; 8 bases map to TRBD1. The germline V gene has CDR1 LGHNA and CDR2 YNFKEQ. The CDR3 contains 13 residues. J lost 5 bases, V lost 3 bases, and 3 bases had no gene match.

This clonotype was seen many times. V and J are TRBV10-3 and TRBJ2-1; D call uncertain. The CDR3 spans 15 residues. The V gene lost 6 bases and the J gene lost 0 bases, with 12 bases spanning the gap. CDR1 is ENHRY and CDR2 is SYGVKD in the germline V gene. The CDR3 region is CAIRKGPSSYNEQFF. The CDR3 DNA reads TGTGCCATCAGAAAGGGCCCGAGCTCCTACAATGAGCAGTTCTTC.

This chain uses TRBV9 with TRBJ2-3; D may correspond to TRBD1 or TRBD2 (6 bases each). The CDR3 is made up of 16 amino acids. V was shortened by 4 bases and J by 4 bases, with 19 bases between the two germline ends. CDR1 and CDR2 from the germline V gene are SGDLS and YYNGEE. CDR3 nucleotides: TGTGCCAGCAGCATCTCGGGGGCGGACTTGGCAGATACGCAGTATTTT. Translation gives CASSISGADLADTQYF.

This clonotype was seen at least ten times. The chain couples TRBV29-1 to TRBJ1-2, with a possible D match to TRBD1 (6 bases). The V and J ends lost 7 bases and 4 bases respectively, with 16 bases between them. Germline CDR1 reads SQVTM; CDR2 reads ANQGSEA. The CDR3 has 13 residues. Here the CDR3 reads CSAPGERVYGYTF. The CDR3 DNA sequence: TGCAGCGCCCCAGGGGAGAGGGTCTATGGCTACACCTTC.

This clonotype was counted between two and nine times. The gene calls are TRBV19 and TRBJ2-1; D might be TRBD2 (6 bases). Germline V gene data show CDR1 as LNHDA and CDR2 as SQIVND (reference sequence). The CDR3 has 13 amino acids. Trimming shortened V by 6 bases and J by 4 bases, and 10 bases separated the two germline ends. The CDR3 loop reads CASSWGDYNEQFF. For the CDR3, the DNA is TGTGCCAGTAGCTGGGGGGATTACAATGAGCAGTTCTTC.

This clonotype was observed a few times. The chain carries TRBV29-1 and TRBJ1-1, with D unclear. CDR1 and CDR2 from the germline V gene are SQVTM and ANQGSEA. Trimming left V 1 base short and J 7 bases short, with 7 bases between. The CDR3 contains 11 residues. The CDR3 is CSVEARGEAFF. CDR3 DNA sequence: TGCAGCGTTGAAGCTCGGGGTGAAGCTTTCTTT.

This clonotype was seen a handful of times. CDR3 sequence: CASSPSTVSYNEQFF. In DNA, the CDR3 is TGCGCCAGCAGCCCCTCCACTGTCTCCTACAATGAGCAGTTCTTC. The V gene is TRBV4-1, the J gene TRBJ2-1; unclear D gene. The V end was cut by 4 bases, the J end by 0 bases, with 10 bases between. The CDR3 runs 15 residues. Germline V lookup: CDR1 MGHRA, CDR2 YSYEKL.

In nucleotides, the CDR3 is TGTGCCAGCAGTTATCGGACAGGGGCGCCCAACAATGAGCAGTTCTTC. It translates to CASSYRTGAPNNEQFF. The chain carries TRBV2 and TRBJ2-1, with TRBD1 identical over 9 bases. Germline-derived CDR1 and CDR2 are SNHLY and FYNNEI. This CDR3 spans 16 amino acids. V shed 5 bases and J 5 bases; nucleotides not matched to a gene: 10.

This clonotype was picked up a small number of times. The chain is built from TRBV9 and TRBJ2-2; no clear D gene. Trimming took 2 bases from V and 4 from J, leaving 12 bases between them. CDR3 length: 15 residues. From germline, CDR1 is SGDLS and CDR2 YYNGEE. The CDR3 loop is CASSVWANPTGELFF. The DNA for the CDR3 is TGTGCCAGCAGCGTTTGGGCAAACCCCACCGGGGAGCTGTTTTTT.

Relative to its sample, this clonotype is medium-sized. The V and J genes are TRBV4-2 and TRBJ2-1; D is unresolved. The CDR3 totals 17 residues. The germline gives CDR1 LGHNA, CDR2 YNFKEQ. V lost 3 bases to trimming and J lost 6 bases, with 21 bases between them. CDR3 sequence (DNA): TGTGCCAGCAGCCAGGGTCGTACTTGGGGTATTGGCAATGAGCAGTTCTTC. Its translation: CASSQGRTWGIGNEQFF.

In this sample, this clonotype turned up a few times. V gene TRBV4-1 combines with J gene TRBJ1-2; D gene unclear. With 0 bases removed from V and 3 bases from J, the gap between germline ends came to 11 bases. Germline V gives CDR1 MGHRA, CDR2 YSYEKL. The CDR3 loop spans 15 amino acids. DNA for the CDR3: TGCGCCAGCAGCCAAGAATTAGGCAGCTACTATGGCTACACCTTC. Translating it yields CASSQELGSYYGYTF.

This chain joins TRBV9 and TRBJ1-2; D is undetermined. The CDR3 runs 11 residues. V was shortened by 3 bases and J by 4 bases, with 4 bases between the two germline ends. Looked up from germline, CDR1 is SGDLS and CDR2 is YYNGEE. In DNA, the CDR3 is TGTGCCAGCAGCGGGGCCTATGGCTACACCTTC. This codes for CASSGAYGYTF.